This T cell receptor (beta chain) originates from a study of low-dose radiotherapy and immunotherapy resistance in tumors (dated by TCRdb to 2021 to 2024). Regarding the research as a whole: Patients in Cohort 1 were given 0.5 Gy per fraction every 2 weeks, and the prescribed total PTV dose was 6.5 Gy. Patients in Cohort 2 were given 1 Gy per fraction every two weeks, for a total of 13 Gy across 26 weeks. Patients were given nivolumab as a 240 mg flat dose every two weeks and ipilimumab at 1 mg/kg every six weeks, with both drugs delivered intravenously. Cyclophosphamide 200 mg/m2 was given intravenously every two weeks, one day before each radiation and immunotherapy administration. Starting on cycle 1 day 1, patients took 300 mg of aspirin by mouth once daily for four cycles. The trial did not randomize participants into treatment groups. Eight patients were included in the translational analysis, namely three from the first dose cohort plus the first five from the second dose cohort.

For this clonotype: The antigen it binds to is not known. Because the CDR3's place on the DNA is in doubt, the DNA is left out and the CDR3 is given as listed by TCRdb.

The instrument was an Illumina HiSeq 2500. First-strand cDNA was synthesized with Superscript III and a set of TRAV- and TRBV-specific primers, covering both TCRalpha and TCRbeta chains. TCRs were amplified for 15 to 20 PCR cycles with Phusion, using a constant-region primer paired with the adapter attached to the V primers. Isolated mRNA was amplified with the MessageAmp II aRNA Amplification Kit, using a 16-hour in vitro transcription at 37°C. The Dynabeads mRNA DIRECT Purification Kit was used to isolate mRNA for TCR sequencing. Indexed Illumina adapters were added in a second Phusion PCR of around 27 cycles, and the PCR products were purified with AMPure XP beads. From the authors' description of their analysis: Custom Perl scripts pooled TCR sequences encoding the same protein, removed out-of-frame sequences and computed each clonotype's abundance. Any TCR sequence backed by just one read was left out of the analysis. Repertoire metrics included Shannon entropy, Gini index, clonality, richness, and frequency of TCRs shared between repertoires. TCRdb ran its own pipeline on the public reads, namely fastp trimming at Q25 and MiXCR clone calling, and kept in-frame beta chains. Each CDR3 protein gets just one entry, which takes the most common genes and DNA from the rows behind it. TCRdb's processing, not the study's, gives the V and J calls here. The sample table records about 84,000 distinct CDR3 sequences; around 17% of these occur just once. The top ten clonotypes cover about 1.3% of the sample.

The CDR3 has 14 amino acids, counting the end cysteine and phenylalanine. CDR1 and CDR2 are read off the germline V gene as SGHRS and YFSETQ. The time point label here, explained by the study, means: after trial treatment. The sample's treatment or condition label, decoded: LDRT plus nivolumab, ipilimumab, low-dose cyclophosphamide and aspirin (RACIN trial). The donors took part in RACIN, a single-arm, phase I, dose-escalation trial that combined nivolumab, ipilimumab, aspirin, low-dose cyclophosphamide and low-dose radiotherapy. Eligible patients had advanced, TIL-negative solid tumors. Source: PBMCs, taken after low-dose radiotherapy plus immunotherapy. This sequence originates from a male donor with prostate cancer. The chain uses TRBV5-1 and TRBJ2-2. Here the CDR3 is given as CASSWGNTGELFFF.